The clone carrying this TCR beta chain was recorded once. Its antigen is currently unknown. This sample was included in a study of cytotoxic CD8 clonotypes in ibrutinib-treated CLL. The overall study: Of a cohort that held 11 relapsed/refractory and around 14 treatment-naive patients, some 17 were IGHV unmutated. General observations from the study: Progressing patients had sampling times that differed from those of sustained-remission patients. While tracking circulating CD8+ T-cell counts, baseline clonality exceeded that of age-matched healthy donors.

Frozen-stored PBMCs produced approximately 1.9 micrograms of genomic DNA for TCR beta libraries. Looked up from germline, CDR1 is LNHDA and CDR2 is SQIVND (reference sequence). V lost 8 bases, J lost 1 base, and 9 bases stayed unmatched. The CDR3 contains 18 residues. Repertoires were generated with immunoSEQ multiplex PCR, while TCRdb's copy carries only in-frame clones and drops some. This sample has more than 110,000 clones, with around 93% found just once. The chain has TRBV19 and TRBJ2-1; 15 nucleotides agree with TRBD2. The sample consisted of PBMCs, taken after 12 months of ibrutinib treatment. The clonotype was recovered from a human donor with chronic lymphocytic leukemia. CDR3 nucleotides: TGTGCCAGTTCCCAGGGACTAGCGGGAGGTGCTTCCTACAATGAGCAGTTCTTC. This sequence encodes CASSQGLAGGASYNEQFF.